The sample holds many counts of the clone carrying this T cell receptor beta chain. The target antigen is unknown. The data derive from a study of T cell responses to AZD1222 COVID-19 vaccine. General observations from the study: The CD4 TCRs associated with vaccination extended across spike and predominated at 160-218 and 743-854. The donor group comprised mostly white British people and more females; the analysis possibly underestimated clonal diversity.

The CDR3 contains 13 residues. The germline V and J ends were trimmed by 4 bases and 6 bases, with 12 bases remaining between them. The germline CDR1 and CDR2 sequences are MNHNY and SVGAGI (reference sequence). Libraries were prepared by immunoSEQ multiplex PCR; TCRdb keeps only in-frame clonotypes and omits some of them. This table has around 150,000 clones, 88% appearing once. Sequences were derived from peripheral blood, sampled 28 days after the second AZD1222 dose. The receptor was derived from an adult who received the AZD1222 COVID-19 vaccine. This chain connects TRBV6-6 to TRBJ1-2, with D possibly TRBD1 on 6 matching bases. The CDR3 region is CASSFQGFNGYTF. The CDR3 DNA reads as TGTGCCAGCAGTTTTCAGGGGTTTAATGGCTACACCTTC.